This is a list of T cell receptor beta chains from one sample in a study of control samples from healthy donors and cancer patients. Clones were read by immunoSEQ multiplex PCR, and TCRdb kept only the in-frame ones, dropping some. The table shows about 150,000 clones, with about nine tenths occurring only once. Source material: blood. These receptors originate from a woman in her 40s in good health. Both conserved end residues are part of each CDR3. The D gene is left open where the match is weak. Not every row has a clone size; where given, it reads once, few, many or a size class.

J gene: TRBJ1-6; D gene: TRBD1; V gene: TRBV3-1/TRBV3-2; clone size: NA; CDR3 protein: CASSQDYPLSRTGVYNSPLHF; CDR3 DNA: TGTGCCAGCAGCCAAGATTACCCTTTGTCTCGGACAGGGGTTTATAATTCACCCCTCCACTTT
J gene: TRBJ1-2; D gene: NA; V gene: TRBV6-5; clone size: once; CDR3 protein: CASSYDGGYTF; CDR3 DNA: TGTGCCAGCAGTTACGATGGTGGCTACACCTTC
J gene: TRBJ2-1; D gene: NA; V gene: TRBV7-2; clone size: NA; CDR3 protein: CASSLQGVDEQFF; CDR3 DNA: TGTGCCAGCAGTCTACAGGGAGTCGATGAGCAGTTCTTC
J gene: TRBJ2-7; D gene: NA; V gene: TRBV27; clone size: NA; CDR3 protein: CASSSGWGDSYEQYF; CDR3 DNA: TGTGCCAGCAGTTCAGGGTGGGGGGACTCCTACGAGCAGTACTTC
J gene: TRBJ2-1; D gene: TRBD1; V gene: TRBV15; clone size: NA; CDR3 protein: CATSRDRGLEQFF; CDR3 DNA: TGTGCCACCAGCAGAGACAGGGGGCTTGAGCAGTTCTTC
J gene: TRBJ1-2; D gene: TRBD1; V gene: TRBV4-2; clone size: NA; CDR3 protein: CASSQEDRFHYGYTF; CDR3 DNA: TGTGCCAGCAGCCAGGAGGACAGGTTCCACTATGGCTACACCTTC
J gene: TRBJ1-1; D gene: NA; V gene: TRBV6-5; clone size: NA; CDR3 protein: CASRGEMNTEAFF; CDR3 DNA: TGTGCCAGCCGGGGGGAAATGAACACTGAAGCTTTCTTT
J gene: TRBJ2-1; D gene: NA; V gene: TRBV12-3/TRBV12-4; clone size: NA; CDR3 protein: CASSSQGSHEQFF; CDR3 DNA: TGTGCCAGCAGCTCCCAGGGATCCCATGAGCAGTTCTTC
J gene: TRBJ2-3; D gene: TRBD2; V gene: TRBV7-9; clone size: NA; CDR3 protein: CASSLGGESTDTQYF; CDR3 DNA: TGTGCCAGCAGCTTGGGAGGGGAGAGCACAGATACGCAGTATTTT
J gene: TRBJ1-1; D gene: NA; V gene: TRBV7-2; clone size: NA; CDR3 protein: CASSLALRGSGPQDTEAFF; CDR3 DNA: TGTGCCAGCAGCTTAGCGCTTCGGGGCAGCGGACCCCAGGACACTGAAGCTTTCTTT
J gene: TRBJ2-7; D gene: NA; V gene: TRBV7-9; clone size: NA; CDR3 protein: CASSLHGTAYEQYF; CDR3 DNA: TGTGCCAGCAGCTTACACGGGACTGCCTACGAGCAGTACTTC
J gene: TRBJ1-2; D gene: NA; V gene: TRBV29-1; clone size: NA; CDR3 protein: CSVLLVGGYTF; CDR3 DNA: TGCAGCGTCTTATTAGTGGGCGGCTACACCTTC
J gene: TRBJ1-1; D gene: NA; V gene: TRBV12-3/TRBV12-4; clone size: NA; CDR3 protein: CASSGWTEAFF; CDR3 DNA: TGTGCCAGCAGTGGGTGGACTGAAGCTTTCTTT
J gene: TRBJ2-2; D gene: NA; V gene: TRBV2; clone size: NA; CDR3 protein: CASSVGGELFF; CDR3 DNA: TGTGCCAGCAGTGTCGGGGGGGAGCTGTTTTTT
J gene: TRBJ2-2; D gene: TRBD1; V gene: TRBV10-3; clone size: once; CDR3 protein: CAATGTANTGELFF; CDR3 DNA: TGTGCCGCGACAGGGACGGCGAACACCGGGGAGCTGTTTTTT
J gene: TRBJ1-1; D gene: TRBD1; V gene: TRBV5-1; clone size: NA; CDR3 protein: CASSDRGGTEAFF; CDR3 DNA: TGCGCCAGCAGTGACAGGGGTGGTACTGAAGCTTTCTTT
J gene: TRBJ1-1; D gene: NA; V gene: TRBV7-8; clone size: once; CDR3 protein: CASRLHLNTEAFF; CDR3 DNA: TGTGCCAGCAGGCTACACTTGAACACTGAAGCTTTCTTT
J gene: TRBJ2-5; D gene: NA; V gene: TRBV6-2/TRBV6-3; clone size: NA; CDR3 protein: CASSDRGSYETQYF; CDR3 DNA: TGTGCCAGCAGCGACCGTGGGTCGTATGAGACCCAGTACTTC
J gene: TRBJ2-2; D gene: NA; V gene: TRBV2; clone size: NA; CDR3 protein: CASREESANTGELFF; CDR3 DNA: TGTGCCAGCAGGGAGGAATCGGCGAACACCGGGGAGCTGTTTTTT
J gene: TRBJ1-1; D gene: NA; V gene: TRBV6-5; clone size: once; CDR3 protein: CASTPPGLNTEAFF; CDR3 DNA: TGTGCCAGCACCCCCCCTGGCCTGAACACTGAAGCTTTCTTT
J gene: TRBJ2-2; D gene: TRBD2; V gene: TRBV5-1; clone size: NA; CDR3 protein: CASSLDRAGSGTGELFF; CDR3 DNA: TGCGCCAGCAGCTTGGACAGAGCGGGGTCGGGAACCGGGGAGCTGTTTTTT
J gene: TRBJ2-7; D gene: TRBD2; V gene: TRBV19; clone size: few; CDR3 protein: CASSILADPSSYEQYF; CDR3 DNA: TGTGCCAGTAGTATTCTAGCGGACCCGAGCTCCTACGAGCAGTACTTC
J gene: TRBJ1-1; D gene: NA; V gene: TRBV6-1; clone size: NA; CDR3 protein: CASSDGRVNTEAFF; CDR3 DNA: TGTGCCAGCAGTGATGGCAGAGTGAACACTGAAGCTTTCTTT
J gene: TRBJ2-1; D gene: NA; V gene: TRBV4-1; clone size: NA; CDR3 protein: CASSLQGIQGIKFGEQFF; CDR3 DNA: TGCGCCAGCAGCCTACAGGGAATCCAGGGGATCAAGTTCGGTGAGCAGTTCTTC
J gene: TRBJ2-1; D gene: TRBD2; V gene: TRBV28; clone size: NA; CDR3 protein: CASNLRGGGAGEQFF; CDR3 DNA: TGTGCCAGCAACCTTCGCGGCGGGGGGGCCGGGGAGCAGTTCTTC
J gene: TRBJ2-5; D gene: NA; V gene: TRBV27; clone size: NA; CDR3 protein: CASSLRLGGETQYF; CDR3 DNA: TGTGCCAGCAGTTTACGGCTAGGAGGAGAGACCCAGTACTTC
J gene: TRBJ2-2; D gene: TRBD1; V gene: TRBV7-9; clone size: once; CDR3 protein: CASSSRTGEYTGELFF; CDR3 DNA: TGTGCCAGCAGCTCCAGGACAGGAGAGTACACCGGGGAGCTGTTTTTT
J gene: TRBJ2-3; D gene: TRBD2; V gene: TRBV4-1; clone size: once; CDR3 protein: CASSQVASGGARDTQYF; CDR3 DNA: TGCGCCAGCAGCCAAGTAGCCAGCGGGGGGGCCCGTGATACGCAGTATTTT
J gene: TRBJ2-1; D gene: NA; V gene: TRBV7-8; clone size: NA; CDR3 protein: CASTLPGYQGNEQFF; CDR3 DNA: TGTGCCAGCACCTTACCGGGGTACCAAGGGAATGAGCAGTTCTTC
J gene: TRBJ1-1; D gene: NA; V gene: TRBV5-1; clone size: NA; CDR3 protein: CASSTSGAGDSASFF; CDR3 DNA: TGCGCCAGCAGCACCTCGGGAGCAGGAGATTCGGCGTCTTTCTTT
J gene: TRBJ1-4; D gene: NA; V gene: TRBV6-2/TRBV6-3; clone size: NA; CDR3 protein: CASSYSGGGEKLFF; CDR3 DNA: TGTGCCAGCAGTTACTCGGGGGGAGGCGAAAAACTGTTTTTT